This entry is about one TCR beta chain. These data are taken from a study of glioma-infiltrating T cells after dendritic cell vaccination. Time point of the sample: after dendritic cell vaccination, including at tumor progression/relapse. The protocol was immunoSEQ multiplex PCR, while the TCRdb copy is restricted to in-frame clones and leaves out a portion. Found here are 60,000 or so clones, around nine tenths of them singletons; the top ten hold 11%. CDR1 and CDR2 (germline): SGHRS, YFSETQ. Trimming took 4 bases from V and 6 from J; bases not matched to a gene: 9. CDR3 size: 15 residues. The sequence was obtained from a human donor with glioblastoma. The sample consisted of blood, taken after dendritic cell vaccination. This chain joins TRBV5-1 and TRBJ2-7; 11 bases align to TRBD2. CDR3 amino acids: CASSPRSGTSGEQYF. As DNA, the CDR3 is TGCGCCAGCAGCCCACGCTCCGGGACTAGCGGCGAGCAGTACTTC.